What follows is one T cell receptor (beta chain) and its context. Per germline, CDR1 SGHTA and CDR2 FQGTGA. The CDR3 is 15 amino acids. J lost 3 bases, V lost 4 bases, and 6 bases had no gene match. Authors' analysis steps: Estimated nucleated cell counts came from reference gene primer amplification. Here immunoSEQ multiplex PCR was the method, and the copy in TCRdb shows in-frame clones only, minus some. The V and J calls and the clone size are those of that table, but D and trimming were determined from the DNA. This table holds 200,000 or so clones, around three quarters found once. The record originates from a study of blood T cell repertoires in COVID-19. Turning to the study itself: Acute and convalescent COVID-19 specimens originated in the United States, Italy and Spain. In each case, the material was cDNA or gDNA derived from T cells, B-cell-depleted T cells, or PBMCs.

Sequences were obtained from peripheral blood. The origin of this receptor is a woman in her 70s with acute or convalescent COVID-19. V gene TRBV7-3 combines with J gene TRBJ2-7; 10 bases match TRBD2. CDR3 DNA: TGTGCCAGCAGCTCAGCGGGAGGGCTCGACTACGAGCAGTACTTC. Translated: CASSSAGGLDYEQYF.